This T cell receptor beta chain comes out of a study of shared clonotypes between healthy human individuals. The study ran the assay at deep level. Genomic DNA from each subset was divided evenly over several immunoSEQ plates. Bulk PBMC genomic DNA spanned ten immunoSEQ deep plates. TCRdb's copy holds only in-frame clones and misses some; the assay was immunoSEQ multiplex PCR. This table holds about 480,000 clones, 79% found once. HIV-negative, healthy adults without recent acute infections or vaccinations were the donors. The CDR3 is 15 residues long. CDR1 is ENHRY, CDR2 SYGVKD, per germline. Unmatched junction bases numbered 12, after V lost 10 bases and J lost 4 bases.

Specimen: PBMCs. This TCR was sampled from a woman in her 40s in good health. Some clones in this sample may be carry-over from other donors' samples. V and J are TRBV10-3 and TRBJ2-2, with 7 bases fitting TRBD2. The chain's CDR3 is CATRSGGGPTGELFF. In nucleotides, the CDR3 is TGTGCCACTCGCTCGGGAGGAGGGCCCACCGGGGAGCTGTTTTTT.